This TCR beta chain was profiled in a study of cytomegalovirus exposure and HLA in healthy donors. The table lists this clone with a few counts. The CDR3 extends over 15 amino acids. V dropped 4 bases and J dropped 2 bases, with 14 bases sitting between them. The germline V gene has CDR1 MNHNY and CDR2 SVGAGI (reference sequence). The PCR ran on 60 Vbeta and 13 Jbeta primers. Some clones are missing from TCRdb's copy, which holds only in-frame ones; the method was immunoSEQ multiplex PCR. The sample contains some 120,000 clones, 70% to 80% of which appear only once. This chain uses TRBV6-6 with TRBJ2-5; D remains ambiguous. This TCR was sampled from a man aged 18 to 30 in good health and CMV-seronegative. Sequencing input: PBMCs. The CDR3 DNA reads TGTGCCAGCAGTTCCCCAACGACATATCAAGAGACCCAGTACTTC. Amino acid sequence: CASSSPTTYQETQYF.